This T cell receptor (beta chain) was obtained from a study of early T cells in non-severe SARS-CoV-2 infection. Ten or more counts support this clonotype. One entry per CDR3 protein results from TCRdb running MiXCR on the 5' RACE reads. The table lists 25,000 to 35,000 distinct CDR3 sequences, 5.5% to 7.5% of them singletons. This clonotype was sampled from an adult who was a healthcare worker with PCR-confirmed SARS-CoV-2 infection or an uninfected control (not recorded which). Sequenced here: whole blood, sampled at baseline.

The CDR3 reads CASSPGQGHQPQHF. The CDR3 coding sequence is TGTGCCAGCAGCCCGGGACAGGGCCATCAGCCCCAGCATTTT. This chain links TRBV12-3 or TRBV12-4 with TRBJ1-5, with 9 bases identical to TRBD1. The CDR3 consists of 14 residues. Trimming at V came to 6 bases and at J to 5 bases, leaving 5 bases not matched to a gene.